This TCR beta chain appears in the sequencing data of a study of Ad26.COV2.S vaccination and SARS-CoV-2 variants. Across the study: The vaccine Ad26.COV2.S was put into the muscle once, or twice with 56 days between. Findings and limits, study-wide: Responses of spike-specific T cells (both CD8+ and CD4+) reportedly showed substantial breadth after vaccination. Placebo recipients trailed vaccine recipients in spike-specific TCR breadth.

Here immunoSEQ multiplex PCR was the method, and the copy in TCRdb shows in-frame clones only, minus some. The sample records about 350,000 clones, approximately 81% being singletons. In the case of this clone: Its antigen is unidentified.

Indicated treatment: over 15 received Ad26.COV2.S at low or high dose, single or two shots; about 5 received placebo; per-sample allocation not given. The study sampled participants on day 63 after the first vaccine or placebo injection. Cohort 1b enrolled adults aged 18-55 years in Boston. This receptor was taken from a person aged 18-65 years who received the Ad26.COV2.S COVID-19 vaccine or a placebo. The starting material was peripheral blood, obtained in a trial of Ad26.COV2.S vaccine versus placebo.

In nucleotides, the CDR3 is TGTGCCACCAGCAGAGCCTTGAGCTCGAACACCGGGGAGCTGTTTTTT. It codes for CATSRALSSNTGELFF. V and J are TRBV15 and TRBJ2-2; D uncertain. Germline assignment: CDR1 LNHNV and CDR2 YYDKDF (reference sequence). The CDR3 is made up of 16 amino acids. Between the trimmed V and J ends, which lost 1 base and 0 bases, there was a span of 9 bases.